The 7 T cell receptor beta chains listed next were all sequenced from one sample in a study of blood T cells in healthy people across ages. Using a J-beta primer mix together with a sample-barcoded 5' primer, a second PCR was run for roughly 7 to 12 cycles. A single record per CDR3 protein comes from TCRdb applying MiXCR to the 5' RACE reads. The data hold 650,000 to 700,000 distinct CDR3 sequences, with approximately 31% observed a single time. Sequencing input: blood. The receptors here all came from a woman aged 80 or over in good health.

The gene calls are TRBV24-1 and TRBJ2-1; D may be TRBD1 or TRBD2 (5 bases each). The CDR3 extends over 12 amino acids. Per the germline V gene, CDR1 is KGHDR and CDR2 is SFDVKD. V lost 4 bases to trimming and J lost 9 bases, with 9 bases between them. CDR3 sequence: CATSETGLEQFF. CDR3 DNA sequence: TGTGCCACCAGTGAGACGGGGCTTGAGCAGTTCTTC.

The rearrangement links TRBV29-1 to TRBJ2-7, with D possibly TRBD2 on 6 matching bases. Trimming removed 5 bases from V and 3 bases from J, with 14 bases in between. This CDR3 has 13 residues. Looked up from germline, CDR1 is SQVTM and CDR2 is ANQGSEA. In DNA form, the CDR3 reads TGCAGCGTTACTAGGAGCGGGTTCTACGAGCAGTACTTC. It codes for CSVTRSGFYEQYF.

Remarks on this clonotype: A much bigger clone sits one base away, suggesting this may be a read error. V gene TRBV25-1 combines with J gene TRBJ2-1; 8 nucleotides match TRBD2. CDR3 size: 14 residues. CDR1 and CDR2 from the germline V gene are MGHDK and SYGVNS. The CDR3 sequence is CASREYGSGEEQFF. CDR3 bases: TGTGCCAGCAGGGAATATGGTAGCGGGGAGGAGCAGTTCTTC.

In regard to this clonotype: One base away lies a much larger clone, so this may be a sequencing read error. V and J are TRBV5-1 and TRBJ2-1; 7 bases line up with TRBD1. The CDR3 totals 14 residues. Germline-derived CDR1 and CDR2 are SGHRS and YFSETQ. The CDR3 DNA is TGCGCCAGCAGAGTTGAGGGGGCAAGCAATAAGCAGTTCTTC. It yields the protein CASRVEGASNKQFF. The complete variable domain, with remaining parts taken from reference TRBV5-1 and TRBJ2-1, reads KAGVTQTPRYLIKTRGQQVTLSCSPISGHRSVSWYQQTPGQGLQFLFEYFSETQRNKGNFPGRFSGRQFSNSRSEMNVSTLELGDSALYLCASRVEGASNKQFFGPGTRLTVL.

The V gene is TRBV7-3, the J gene TRBJ1-3; possible D gene TRBD1, 5 bases. V lost 3 bases and J 3 bases, leaving 6 bases between the germline ends. Germline loops: CDR1 SGHTA, CDR2 FQGTGA. The CDR3 has 13 residues. As DNA, the CDR3 is TGTGCCAGCAGCTTGACAGTTGGAAACACCATATATTTT. The encoded protein is CASSLTVGNTIYF.

This clonotype has ten or more counts. This chain connects TRBV3-1 to TRBJ1-6; the D is unclear. The CDR3 loop spans 13 amino acids. The ends were cut back, 1 base at V and 7 bases at J, with 5 bases in the middle. Germline V gives CDR1 LGHDT, CDR2 YNNKEL (reference sequence). DNA of the CDR3: TGTGCCAGCAGCCAAGGGATGAATTCACCCCTCCACTTT. Protein product: CASSQGMNSPLHF.

The chain links TRBV2 to TRBJ2-4; tentatively, D is TRBD1 (6 bases). V was clipped by 2 bases and J by 1 base, with 18 bases between them. The germline V gene encodes CDR1 SNHLY and CDR2 FYNNEI. The CDR3 loop spans 18 amino acids. The CDR3 is CASSERIQGPLAKNIQYF. The CDR3 DNA sequence: TGTGCCAGCAGTGAAAGGATACAGGGCCCTCTGGCCAAAAACATTCAGTACTTC. Complete variable domain (other parts from reference TRBV2 and TRBJ2-4): EPEVTQTPSHQVTQMGQEVILRCVPISNHLYFYWYRQILGQKVEFLVSFYNNEISEKSEIFDDQFSVERPDGSNFTLKIRSTKLEDSAMYFCASSERIQGPLAKNIQYFGAGTRLSVL.